The 20 T cell receptor beta chains in this list originate from one sample, sequenced in a study of blood T cell repertoires in COVID-19 (dated by TCRdb to 2018 to 2020). Library prep was done by the immunoSEQ multiplex PCR assay. TCRdb mirrors the immuneACCESS table, restricted to in-frame sequences. Some clones are absent from its copies; in checked studies, under half trace to an unresolved V gene, and the reason for the others is unknown. This sample comprises around 200,000 clones, more than 70% of them detected only once. Together, the top ten hold around 6% of the sample. Sequenced input: PBMCs or T cells enriched from blood (not recorded which). The receptor source for this set is a man between 35 and 55 years old with acute COVID-19.

The chain carries TRBV18 and TRBJ1-3; no clear D gene. Germline V gene lookup returns CDR1 KGHSH and CDR2 LQKENI. V lost 8 bases and J lost 0, with 20 bases in between. The CDR3 extends over 17 amino acids. CDR3 region: CASTRTPRGISGNTIYF. The CDR3 nucleotides are TGTGCCAGCACACGAACCCCACGAGGGATCTCTGGAAACACCATATATTTT.

The V gene is TRBV29-1, the J gene TRBJ2-7; 11 nucleotides line up with TRBD2. The J segment lost 5 bases and the V segment lost 4 bases, leaving 1 base of the junction unmatched. The CDR3 loop spans 12 amino acids. CDR1 and CDR2 from the germline V gene are SQVTM and ANQGSEA. The CDR3 here is CSVGGLADEQYF. CDR3 nucleotides: TGCAGCGTTGGGGGACTAGCGGACGAGCAGTACTTC.

J is TRBJ1-3 and V is TRBV9; D is unclear. In germline, CDR1 is SGDLS, CDR2 YYNGEE. With 0 bases removed from V and 0 bases from J, the gap between germline ends came to 7 bases. This CDR3 is 15 amino acids long. CDR3: CASSVGMSSGNTIYF. The CDR3 nucleotides read TGTGCCAGCAGCGTAGGAATGAGCTCTGGAAACACCATATATTTT.

The chain combines TRBV12-2 with TRBJ2-1; TRBD2, the table's D call, was not compared with the DNA. TRBV12-2 has pseudogene status. There are 19 residues in the CDR3. CDR3 protein: CASRGGRRREGVAYNEQFF. In DNA form, the CDR3 reads TGTGCAAGTCGCGGAGGAAGGCGGCGGGAGGGGGTCGCCTACAATGAGCAGTTCTTC.

The gene calls are TRBV9 and TRBJ2-1, with 11 positions matching TRBD2. CDR3 length: 17 residues. J lost 7 bases, V lost 4 bases, and 13 bases had no gene match. Germline V gene lookup returns CDR1 SGDLS and CDR2 YYNGEE. The CDR3 DNA reads TGTGCCAGCAGCCCCGACCCGACTAGCGGGGCCCTAAATGAGCAGTTCTTC. This sequence encodes CASSPDPTSGALNEQFF.

This clone was observed a handful of times. The CDR3 reads CASSGGLNTEAFF. Here the CDR3 DNA reads TGTGCCAGCAGCGGCGGATTGAACACTGAAGCTTTCTTT. The rearrangement joins TRBV11-2 to TRBJ1-1; D is undetermined. CDR1 is SGHAT and CDR2 is FQNNGV in the germline V gene. The CDR3 extends over 13 amino acids. V lost 5 bases and J lost 0, with 7 bases in between.

The chain uses TRBV4-2 and TRBJ2-1; TRBD1 aligns across 8 bases. Per the germline V gene, CDR1 is LGHNA and CDR2 is YNFKEQ. The length of the CDR3 is 14 residues. V gave up 4 bases and J gave up 7 bases; unmatched junction bases: 6. The CDR3, as DNA: TGTGCCAGCAGCCTAGACAGGGGTTCGAATGAGCAGTTCTTC. It encodes CASSLDRGSNEQFF.

This clone was recorded only once. The rearrangement links TRBV2 to TRBJ1-3, with 9 positions matching TRBD1. With V trimmed by 6 bases and J by 0 bases, 9 bases remained unmatched. The germline gives CDR1 SNHLY, CDR2 FYNNEI. The CDR3 length is 17 residues. CDR3 DNA sequence: TGTGCCAGCAGCCGGGGGGGACAGGGTAGCTCTGGAAACACCATATATTTT. It translates to CASSRGGQGSSGNTIYF.

This chain links TRBV9 with TRBJ2-3; the D is unclear. The CDR3 covers 13 residues. Germline CDR1 reads SGDLS; CDR2 reads YYNGEE. Trimming removed 2 bases at V and 8 bases at J, with 12 bases between. The CDR3 loop is CASSVDSASTQYF. DNA for the CDR3: TGTGCCAGCAGCGTCGACTCGGCGTCTACGCAGTATTTT.

This chain links TRBV24-1 with TRBJ2-3; a possible D gene is TRBD1 (5 bases). The ends were cut back, 4 bases at V and 5 bases at J, with 15 bases in the middle. The CDR3 has 15 amino acids. The germline CDR1 and CDR2 sequences are KGHDR and SFDVKD. The CDR3 sequence is CATSEPGSRGDTQYF. The DNA for the CDR3 is TGTGCCACCAGTGAACCAGGGTCCCGAGGAGATACGCAGTATTTT.

This chain links TRBV27 with TRBJ1-2; a weak D match, TRBD1 (5 bases). The length of the CDR3 is 14 residues. The V and J ends lost 6 bases and 7 bases respectively, with 18 bases between them. Germline CDR1 is MNHEY and CDR2 is SMNVEV (reference sequence). CDR3 in amino acids: CASRRGGHGGGYTF. CDR3 nucleotide sequence: TGTGCCAGCAGGCGTGGAGGCCACGGGGGTGGCTACACCTTC.

The chain joins TRBV7-9 to TRBJ2-7; D is uncertain. The germline V and J ends were trimmed by 8 bases and 2 bases, with 13 bases remaining between them. The CDR3 loop spans 13 amino acids. Germline CDR1 is SEHNR and CDR2 is FQNEAQ (reference sequence). CDR3: CASQRGSTYEQYF. The DNA of the CDR3 is TGTGCCAGCCAAAGAGGCAGTACCTACGAGCAGTACTTC.

V gene TRBV7-3 combines with J gene TRBJ2-2, with a possible D match to TRBD1 (5 bases). The CDR3 extends over 12 amino acids. Trimming left V 5 bases short and J 7 bases short, with 8 bases between. Germline V gives CDR1 SGHTA, CDR2 FQGTGA. The CDR3 loop reads CASSPGYGELFF. For the CDR3, the DNA is TGTGCCAGCAGCCCAGGGTACGGGGAGCTGTTTTTT.

The chain employs TRBV5-8 and TRBJ1-2; D perhaps matches TRBD1 (6 bases). Germline lookup yields CDR1 SGHTS and CDR2 YDEGEE. This CDR3 region has 13 residues. V shed 3 bases and J shed 4 bases, with 10 bases lying between them. For the CDR3, the DNA is TGTGCCAGCAGCTCTACAGGGCCCTATGGCTACACCTTC. Its translation: CASSSTGPYGYTF.

The rearrangement joins TRBV18 to TRBJ1-5, with D uncertain. CDR3 size: 13 residues. V was clipped by 4 bases and J by 5 bases, with 9 bases between them. Germline CDR1 is KGHSH and CDR2 is LQKENI. CDR3 bases: TGTGCCAGCTCACTCGGGGAATATCAGCCCCAGCATTTT. Translation: CASSLGEYQPQHF. The full variable domain, completed using reference TRBV18 and TRBJ1-5, is NAGVMQNPRHLVRRRGQEARLRCSPMKGHSHVYWYRQLPEEGLKFMVYLQKENIIDESGMPKERFSAEFPKEGPSILRIQQVVRGDSAAYFCASSLGEYQPQHFGDGTRLSIL.

The V gene is TRBV5-4, the J gene TRBJ1-1, with 10 bases aligning to TRBD1. With 4 bases clipped from V and 1 base from J, the junction kept 1 base outside the gene matches. The CDR3 loop spans 14 amino acids. Germline loops: CDR1 SGHNT, CDR2 YYREEE (reference sequence). The CDR3 loop is CASSRTGGNTEAFF. The CDR3 DNA reads TGTGCCAGCAGCCGGACAGGGGGGAACACTGAAGCTTTCTTT.

The J gene is TRBJ2-2, the V gene TRBV7-8, with D possibly being TRBD2 (5 bases). Trimming removed 8 bases at V and 4 bases at J, with 17 bases between. The CDR3 has 15 residues. The germline CDR1 and CDR2 sequences are SGHVS and FQNEAQ. CDR3 coding DNA: TGTGCCAGCCGCGCACCATATGGAGGCACCGGGGAGCTGTTTTTT. Protein product: CASRAPYGGTGELFF.

This clone was found a few times. This CDR3 is also generated by other DNA sequences in the sample. The V and J genes are TRBV5-1 and TRBJ1-4, with 9 bases aligning to TRBD1. This CDR3 is built from 14 residues. J was trimmed by 5 bases and V by 3 bases; bases with no gene match: 2. Germline CDR1 and CDR2: SGHRS and YFSETQ. CDR3 residues: CASSSGQGNEKLFF. The DNA for the CDR3 is TGCGCCAGCAGCTCAGGACAGGGGAATGAAAAACTGTTTTTT.

V and J are TRBV28 and TRBJ1-3; D not resolved. Between the trimmed V and J ends, which lost 6 bases and 1 base, there was a span of 16 bases. There are 16 residues in the CDR3. Germline loops: CDR1 MDHEN, CDR2 SYDVKM. This CDR3 reads CASSPPGLRSGNTIYF. CDR3 DNA: TGTGCCAGCAGCCCCCCGGGGTTAAGATCTGGAAACACCATATATTTT.

The chain has TRBV10-3 and TRBJ2-1; 10 bases fit TRBD2. The CDR3 extends over 15 amino acids. J gave up 6 bases and V 3 bases, and 5 bases lay outside the gene matches. Germline lookup yields CDR1 ENHRY and CDR2 SYGVKD. CDR3 sequence reads: CAISDLAGGSNEQFF. The CDR3 coding sequence is TGTGCCATCAGTGATTTAGCGGGAGGCTCCAATGAGCAGTTCTTC.